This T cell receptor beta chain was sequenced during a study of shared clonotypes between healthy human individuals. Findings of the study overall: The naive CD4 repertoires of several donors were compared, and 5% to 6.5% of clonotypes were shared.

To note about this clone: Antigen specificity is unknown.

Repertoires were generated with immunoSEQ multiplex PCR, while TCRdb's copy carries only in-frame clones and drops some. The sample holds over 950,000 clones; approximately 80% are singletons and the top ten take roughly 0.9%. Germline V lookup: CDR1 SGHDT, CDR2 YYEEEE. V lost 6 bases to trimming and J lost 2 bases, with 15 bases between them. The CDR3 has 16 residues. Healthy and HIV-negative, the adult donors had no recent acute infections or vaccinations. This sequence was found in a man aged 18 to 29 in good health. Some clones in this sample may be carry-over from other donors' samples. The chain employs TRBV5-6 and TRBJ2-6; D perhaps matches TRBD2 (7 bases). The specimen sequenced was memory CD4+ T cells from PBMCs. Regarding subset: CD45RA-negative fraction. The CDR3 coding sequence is TGTGCCAGCACCCTACCGGGGGGCGCTGGGGCCAACGTCCTGACTTTC. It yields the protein CASTLPGGAGANVLTF.